A selection of T cell receptor beta chains follows, all from one sample in a study of cytomegalovirus exposure and HLA in healthy donors. Data came from immunoSEQ multiplex PCR; TCRdb stores just in-frame clones and leaves some out. The sample lists more than 70,000 clones, around 74% occurring once. Input material: PBMCs. These receptors originate from a boy younger than 18 in good health and CMV-seronegative. The CDR3 runs from the conserved cysteine through the conserved F or W. The order of the fields is CDR3 DNA, CDR3 protein, V gene, clone size, D gene, J gene. A D gene is named only where the DNA matches it firmly. Not every row has a clone size; where given, it reads once, few, many or a size class.

CDR3 DNA: TGTGCCAGTCAAGGGGCCGCCTACGAGCAGTACTTC
CDR3 protein: CASQGAAYEQYF
V gene: TRBV10-3
clone size: .
D gene: .
J gene: TRBJ2-7

CDR3 DNA: TGTGCCAGCAATGGACAGGGGGCGAATTCACCCCTCCACTTT
CDR3 protein: CASNGQGANSPLHF
V gene: TRBV25-1
clone size: .
D gene: TRBD1
J gene: TRBJ1-6

CDR3 DNA: TGTGCCAGCAGCTTAGGAGCTACAGATACGCAGTATTTT
CDR3 protein: CASSLGATDTQYF
V gene: TRBV7-6
clone size: few
D gene: .
J gene: TRBJ2-3

CDR3 DNA: TGTGCCAGCAGCGTTACAGCAACTAATGAAAAACTGTTTTTT
CDR3 protein: CASSVTATNEKLFF
V gene: TRBV9
clone size: few
D gene: .
J gene: TRBJ1-4

CDR3 DNA: TGTGCCAGCTCACTTGAGACGAGAACAGGGGGCATTGGCTACACCTTC
CDR3 protein: CASSLETRTGGIGYTF
V gene: TRBV18
clone size: .
D gene: TRBD1
J gene: TRBJ1-2

CDR3 DNA: TGCAGCGTCCTAGGGACTAGCGGGAGGGCCCGCACAGATACGCAGTATTTT
CDR3 protein: CSVLGTSGRARTDTQYF
V gene: TRBV29-1
clone size: .
D gene: TRBD2
J gene: TRBJ2-3

CDR3 DNA: TGCAGCGTTCGCGGGAATCCTGGCTATGGCTACACCTTC
CDR3 protein: CSVRGNPGYGYTF
V gene: TRBV29-1
clone size: .
D gene: .
J gene: TRBJ1-2

CDR3 DNA: TGTGCCAGCAGTTTACAGGGCGGGGCGGCTGAAGCTTTCTTT
CDR3 protein: CASSLQGGAAEAFF
V gene: TRBV28
clone size: .
D gene: .
J gene: TRBJ1-1

CDR3 DNA: TGTGCCATTGACCTGGCGGGCCACGAGCAGTACTTC
CDR3 protein: CAIDLAGHEQYF
V gene: TRBV2
clone size: .
D gene: .
J gene: TRBJ2-7

CDR3 DNA: TGTGCCAGTAGTACTACATCGGGAGGGACTGAAAAACTGTTTTTT
CDR3 protein: CASSTTSGGTEKLFF
V gene: TRBV19
clone size: few
D gene: .
J gene: TRBJ1-4

CDR3 DNA: TGTGCCAGCAGTACCCGGGAGGGGGATCAGCCCCAGCATTTT
CDR3 protein: CASSTREGDQPQHF
V gene: TRBV28
clone size: .
D gene: .
J gene: TRBJ1-5

CDR3 DNA: TGTGCCAGCAGTGAAGCGGAGACAGGGGGCTATGGCTACACCTTC
CDR3 protein: CASSEAETGGYGYTF
V gene: TRBV6-1
clone size: .
D gene: TRBD1
J gene: TRBJ1-2

CDR3 DNA: TGCGCCAGCAGCCAAGGGACTAGCGGGGGATGGTCAGATACGCAGTATTTT
CDR3 protein: CASSQGTSGGWSDTQYF
V gene: TRBV4-3
clone size: .
D gene: TRBD2
J gene: TRBJ2-3

CDR3 DNA: TGTGCCAGCTCTCGAGGCGAGCAGTACTTC
CDR3 protein: CASSRGEQYF
V gene: TRBV2
clone size: .
D gene: .
J gene: TRBJ2-7

CDR3 DNA: TGTGCCAGCAGCACCAGTAATTCACCCCTCCACTTT
CDR3 protein: CASSTSNSPLHF
V gene: TRBV9
clone size: .
D gene: .
J gene: TRBJ1-6

CDR3 DNA: TGTGCCAGCAGTCGAAGCGGGAGTAAGGATGAGCAGTTCTTC
CDR3 protein: CASSRSGSKDEQFF
V gene: TRBV2
clone size: .
D gene: TRBD2
J gene: TRBJ2-1

CDR3 DNA: TGTGCCAGCAGCTTTTCCCCAGGGCTCGGAAACACCATATATTTT
CDR3 protein: CASSFSPGLGNTIYF
V gene: TRBV7-9
clone size: .
D gene: .
J gene: TRBJ1-3

CDR3 DNA: TGTGCCAGCAGCTTCTCGGCGGGCCCCGACTACGAGCAGTACTTC
CDR3 protein: CASSFSAGPDYEQYF
V gene: TRBV11-2
clone size: few
D gene: .
J gene: TRBJ2-7

CDR3 DNA: TGCAGCGCCGCGGGCCTAGCGGGAGCCGGGGAGCTGTTTTTT
CDR3 protein: CSAAGLAGAGELFF
V gene: TRBV29-1
clone size: .
D gene: TRBD2
J gene: TRBJ2-2

CDR3 DNA: TGTGCCAGCAGCTTAGTATCCTACCATTACGAGCAGTACTTC
CDR3 protein: CASSLVSYHYEQYF
V gene: TRBV7-9
clone size: .
D gene: .
J gene: TRBJ2-7

CDR3 DNA: TGCGCCAGCAGCTTGGCGGGTAGCGGGGGGGACGAGCAGTACTTC
CDR3 protein: CASSLAGSGGDEQYF
V gene: TRBV5-1
clone size: .
D gene: TRBD2
J gene: TRBJ2-7

CDR3 DNA: TGCAGCGTTGGGGCGTCCAGACCCTACGAGCAGTACTTC
CDR3 protein: CSVGASRPYEQYF
V gene: TRBV29-1
clone size: .
D gene: .
J gene: TRBJ2-7

CDR3 DNA: TGTGCCAGCAGCTTAGGGACTAGCGGCTACAATGAGCAGTTCTTC
CDR3 protein: CASSLGTSGYNEQFF
V gene: TRBV11-2
clone size: .
D gene: TRBD2
J gene: TRBJ2-1

CDR3 DNA: TGTGCCAGCAGTTACGACAGGGATTTATCATCCGAGCAGTACTTC
CDR3 protein: CASSYDRDLSSEQYF
V gene: TRBV6-5
clone size: once
D gene: TRBD1
J gene: TRBJ2-7

CDR3 DNA: TGTGCCAGCAGCTTGGAGTTGGGGACAGGGACCCTCTCTGGAAACACCATATATTTT
CDR3 protein: CASSLELGTGTLSGNTIYF
V gene: TRBV5-6
clone size: .
D gene: TRBD1
J gene: TRBJ1-3

CDR3 DNA: TGTGCCAGCTCACCCGTTTTAAACACTGAAGCTTTCTTT
CDR3 protein: CASSPVLNTEAFF
V gene: TRBV18
clone size: .
D gene: .
J gene: TRBJ1-1

CDR3 DNA: TGTGCCAGCAGCCAAGAATGGAACCGAGGGGGCTACGAGCAGTACTTC
CDR3 protein: CASSQEWNRGGYEQYF
V gene: TRBV4-2
clone size: few
D gene: .
J gene: TRBJ2-7

CDR3 DNA: TGTGCCACCAGCAGAGATAGGAACAGGGGAGGAGGCTACACCTTC
CDR3 protein: CATSRDRNRGGGYTF
V gene: TRBV15
clone size: .
D gene: TRBD1
J gene: TRBJ1-2

CDR3 DNA: TGTGCCAGCAGTCGCACGGGACAGGGATATGGCTACACCTTC
CDR3 protein: CASSRTGQGYGYTF
V gene: TRBV27
clone size: .
D gene: TRBD1
J gene: TRBJ1-2

CDR3 DNA: TGTGCCAGCAGCGACCGGACGGGGTACTCCTACGAGCAGTACTTC
CDR3 protein: CASSDRTGYSYEQYF
V gene: TRBV5-8
clone size: .
D gene: .
J gene: TRBJ2-7

CDR3 DNA: TGTGCCATCAGCCTGACAGGGGCTGGGCAGCCCCAGCATTTT
CDR3 protein: CAISLTGAGQPQHF
V gene: TRBV10-3
clone size: .
D gene: TRBD1
J gene: TRBJ1-5

CDR3 DNA: TGTGCCAGCAGCGTTTACGACAGGGTCAATGAGCAGTTCTTC
CDR3 protein: CASSVYDRVNEQFF
V gene: TRBV7-2
clone size: .
D gene: TRBD1
J gene: TRBJ2-1

CDR3 DNA: TGTGCCAGCAGCCCCGGGGGGGGCCTCGGGGCCAACGTCCTGACTTTC
CDR3 protein: CASSPGGGLGANVLTF
V gene: TRBV7-3
clone size: few
D gene: TRBD2
J gene: TRBJ2-6

CDR3 DNA: TGTGCCAGCAGCTCGGGAGGACCGGTCGTCACAGATACGCAGTATTTT
CDR3 protein: CASSSGGPVVTDTQYF
V gene: TRBV7-2
clone size: .
D gene: TRBD2
J gene: TRBJ2-3

CDR3 DNA: TGTGCCAGTAGTACCGGGATCAATCAGCCCCAGCATTTT
CDR3 protein: CASSTGINQPQHF
V gene: TRBV19
clone size: .
D gene: .
J gene: TRBJ1-5

CDR3 DNA: TGTGCCAGCAGTCAGATATCCACACAGCATTTT
CDR3 protein: CASSQISTQHF
V gene: TRBV28
clone size: .
D gene: .
J gene: TRBJ1-5

CDR3 DNA: TGTGCCAGCAGCTTGGCGTCCCAGTTCGATAACACTGAAGCTTTCTTT
CDR3 protein: CASSLASQFDNTEAFF
V gene: TRBV5-4
clone size: .
D gene: .
J gene: TRBJ1-1

CDR3 DNA: TGTGCCAGCAGCGTAGGGCCTCAACAAGAGGCCCAGTACTTC
CDR3 protein: CASSVGPQQEAQYF
V gene: TRBV9
clone size: .
D gene: .
J gene: TRBJ2-5

CDR3 DNA: TGCAGCGTAGCGTCGGGACAGGGGGTAACTGAAGCTTTCTTT
CDR3 protein: CSVASGQGVTEAFF
V gene: TRBV29-1
clone size: .
D gene: TRBD1
J gene: TRBJ1-1

CDR3 DNA: TGTGCCAGCAGCCCGGACACTTCGAACACTGAAGCTTTCTTT
CDR3 protein: CASSPDTSNTEAFF
V gene: TRBV5-6
clone size: .
D gene: .
J gene: TRBJ1-1

CDR3 DNA: TGTGCCAGCAGCCTCGACAGGAACCATGGCTACACCTTC
CDR3 protein: CASSLDRNHGYTF
V gene: TRBV7-9
clone size: once
D gene: .
J gene: TRBJ1-2

CDR3 DNA: TGTGCCAGCTCACCACCGTTAGATAATGAGCAGTTCTTC
CDR3 protein: CASSPPLDNEQFF
V gene: TRBV18
clone size: .
D gene: .
J gene: TRBJ2-1

CDR3 DNA: TGTGCCTGGAGACTCCAGGGTAATTCACCCCTCCACTTT
CDR3 protein: CAWRLQGNSPLHF
V gene: TRBV30
clone size: .
D gene: .
J gene: TRBJ1-6

CDR3 DNA: TGCAGCGTCCGGACACAGATGAACACTGAAGCTTTCTTT
CDR3 protein: CSVRTQMNTEAFF
V gene: TRBV29-1
clone size: .
D gene: .
J gene: TRBJ1-1

CDR3 DNA: TGCGCCAGCAGCCAAGAGGAGGCGGGGGGCCATTCCTACGAGCAGTACTTC
CDR3 protein: CASSQEEAGGHSYEQYF
V gene: TRBV4-3
clone size: few
D gene: TRBD2
J gene: TRBJ2-7

CDR3 DNA: TGTGCCAGCAGACAGAATCAGCCCCAGCATTTT
CDR3 protein: CASRQNQPQHF
V gene: TRBV6-6
clone size: few
D gene: .
J gene: TRBJ1-5

CDR3 DNA: TGCGCCAGCAGCCAAGATCGCCCCGGGACAGGGGTTGGAAACACCATATATTTT
CDR3 protein: CASSQDRPGTGVGNTIYF
V gene: TRBV4-1
clone size: .
D gene: TRBD1
J gene: TRBJ1-3

CDR3 DNA: TGTGCCAGCAGCTTGGTTCAGGGAGGCTACGAGCAGTACTTC
CDR3 protein: CASSLVQGGYEQYF
V gene: TRBV5-6
clone size: few
D gene: .
J gene: TRBJ2-7

CDR3 DNA: TGTGCCTGGAGTCGACAGGAAAATACGCAGTATTTT
CDR3 protein: CAWSRQENTQYF
V gene: TRBV30
clone size: .
D gene: .
J gene: TRBJ2-3

CDR3 DNA: TGTGCCAGCAGCTTAGGGGCTAGCTCTATGGCCAGAGAGACCCAGTACTTC
CDR3 protein: CASSLGASSMARETQYF
V gene: TRBV7-8
clone size: .
D gene: .
J gene: TRBJ2-5

CDR3 DNA: TGCGCCAGCAGCCAAATTCGGGGGTCAGGCTACACCTTC
CDR3 protein: CASSQIRGSGYTF
V gene: TRBV5-1
clone size: few
D gene: .
J gene: TRBJ1-2

CDR3 DNA: TGTGCCAGCAGTGGGACTCCAGATACGCAGTATTTT
CDR3 protein: CASSGTPDTQYF
V gene: TRBV6-5
clone size: few
D gene: .
J gene: TRBJ2-3

CDR3 DNA: TGCGCCAGCAGCCAAGATAGGGCGGGCACTGAAGCTTTCTTT
CDR3 protein: CASSQDRAGTEAFF
V gene: TRBV4-3
clone size: .
D gene: .
J gene: TRBJ1-1

CDR3 DNA: TGTGCCAGCAGCCTCTCGTTACCCCGGGCAGATACGCAGTATTTT
CDR3 protein: CASSLSLPRADTQYF
V gene: TRBV28
clone size: .
D gene: .
J gene: TRBJ2-3

CDR3 DNA: TGCGCCAGCAGTCAACAACCGGACAGCTCCTACGAGCAGTACTTC
CDR3 protein: CASSQQPDSSYEQYF
V gene: TRBV23-1
clone size: .
D gene: .
J gene: TRBJ2-7